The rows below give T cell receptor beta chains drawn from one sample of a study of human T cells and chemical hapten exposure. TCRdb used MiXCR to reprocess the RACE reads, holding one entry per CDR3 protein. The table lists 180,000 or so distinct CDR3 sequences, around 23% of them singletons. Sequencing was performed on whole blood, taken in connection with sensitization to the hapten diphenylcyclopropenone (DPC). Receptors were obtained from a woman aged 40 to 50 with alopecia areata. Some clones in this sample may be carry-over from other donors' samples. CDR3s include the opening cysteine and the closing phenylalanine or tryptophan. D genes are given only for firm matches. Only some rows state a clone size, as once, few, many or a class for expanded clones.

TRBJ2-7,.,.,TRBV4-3,TGCGCCAGCAGCCAAGATGAGGGAACTACCTACGAGCAGTACTTC,CASSQDEGTTYEQYF
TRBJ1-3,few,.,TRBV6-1,TGTGCCAGCAGAGAGAGCTCTGGAAACACCATATATTTT,CASRESSGNTIYF
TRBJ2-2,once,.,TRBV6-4,TGTGCCAGCAGTGACTTGGCCGATAACACCGGGGAGCTGTTTTTT,CASSDLADNTGELFF
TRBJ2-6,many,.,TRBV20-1,TGCAGTGCTAGAGAGGGCTCTGGGGCCAACGTCCTGACTTTC,CSAREGSGANVLTF
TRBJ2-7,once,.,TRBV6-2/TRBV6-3,TGTGCCAGCACCCAGGGGTTCTACGAGCAGTACTTC,CASTQGFYEQYF
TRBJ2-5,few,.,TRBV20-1,TGCAGTGCTAGATCGTTAGGGGGGCAACAAGAGACCCAGTACTTC,CSARSLGGQQETQYF
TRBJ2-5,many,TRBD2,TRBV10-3,TGTGCCATCAAACCAGCGGGGCAAGAGACCCAGTACTTC,CAIKPAGQETQYF
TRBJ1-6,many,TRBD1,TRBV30,TGTGCCTGGAACCGGCAGGGGGGATCACCCCTCCACTTT,CAWNRQGGSPLHF
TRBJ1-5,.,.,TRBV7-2,TGTGCCAGCAGCTTACCAGCACAGCCCCAGCATTTT,CASSLPAQPQHF
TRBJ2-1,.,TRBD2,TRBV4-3,TGCGCCAGCAGCCGAGCGGGATCTAGAAACAATGAGCAGTTCTTC,CASSRAGSRNNEQFF
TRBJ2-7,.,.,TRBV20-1,TGCAGTGCTAGAGATACCCTCCGGGATAGAGACGAGCAGTACTTC,CSARDTLRDRDEQYF
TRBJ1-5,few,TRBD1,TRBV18,TGTGCCAGCTCACAGGGACAGGGGGCGGCCCAGCCCCAGCATTTT,CASSQGQGAAQPQHF
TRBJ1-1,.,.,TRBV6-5,TGTGCCAGCAGTTACTCCTATGTGAACCACGCGGGCACTGAAGCTTTCTTT,CASSYSYVNHAGTEAFF
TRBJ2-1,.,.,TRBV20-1,TGCAGTGCTAGAGATATAGGCAGGGAAGACAATGAGCAGTTCTTC,CSARDIGREDNEQFF
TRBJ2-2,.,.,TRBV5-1,TGCGCCAGCAGCTTGGATGGGGCTCGCACCGGGGAGCTGTTTTTT,CASSLDGARTGELFF
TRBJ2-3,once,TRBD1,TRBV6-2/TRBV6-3,TGTGCCAGCGGGACAGGGTCAGCAGATACGCAGTATTTT,CASGTGSADTQYF
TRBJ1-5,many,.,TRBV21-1,TGTGCCAGCAGCCGGGACGGCTTAGGGCCCCAGCATTTT,CASSRDGLGPQHF
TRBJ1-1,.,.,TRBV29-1,TGCAGCGTTGATCGGCAGGGGCGGTTCGCTGAAGCTTTCTTT,CSVDRQGRFAEAFF
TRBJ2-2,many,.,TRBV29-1,TGCAGCGTTGAAGATCCTGGCCTTAACACCGGGGAGCTGTTTTTT,CSVEDPGLNTGELFF
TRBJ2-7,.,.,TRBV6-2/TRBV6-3,TGTGCCAGCAGTTACTCGACTTGGACAATGTACGAGCAGTACTTC,CASSYSTWTMYEQYF
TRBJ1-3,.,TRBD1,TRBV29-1,TGCAGCGCTCAGGGACAGACTGGAAACACCATATATTTT,CSAQGQTGNTIYF
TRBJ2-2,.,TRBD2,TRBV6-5,TGTGCCAGCAGTAGGAGTCTAGCGGGAGCCGGGGAGCTGTTTTTT,CASSRSLAGAGELFF